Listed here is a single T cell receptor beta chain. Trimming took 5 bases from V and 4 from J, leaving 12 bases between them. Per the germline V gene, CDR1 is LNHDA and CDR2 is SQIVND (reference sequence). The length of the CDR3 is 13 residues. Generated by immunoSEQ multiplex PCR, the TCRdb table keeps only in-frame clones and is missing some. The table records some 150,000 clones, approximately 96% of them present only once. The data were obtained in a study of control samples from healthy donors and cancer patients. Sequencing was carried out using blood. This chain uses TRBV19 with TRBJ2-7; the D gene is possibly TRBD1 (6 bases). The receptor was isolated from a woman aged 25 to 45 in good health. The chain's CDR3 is CASSVDSPYEQYF. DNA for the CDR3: TGTGCCAGTAGTGTGGACAGTCCTTACGAGCAGTACTTC. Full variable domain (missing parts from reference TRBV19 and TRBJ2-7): DGGITQSPKYLFRKEGQNVTLSCEQNLNHDAMYWYRQDPGQGLRLIYYSQIVNDFQKGDIAEGYSVSREKKESFPLTVTSAQKNPTAFYLCASSVDSPYEQYFGPGTRLTVT.